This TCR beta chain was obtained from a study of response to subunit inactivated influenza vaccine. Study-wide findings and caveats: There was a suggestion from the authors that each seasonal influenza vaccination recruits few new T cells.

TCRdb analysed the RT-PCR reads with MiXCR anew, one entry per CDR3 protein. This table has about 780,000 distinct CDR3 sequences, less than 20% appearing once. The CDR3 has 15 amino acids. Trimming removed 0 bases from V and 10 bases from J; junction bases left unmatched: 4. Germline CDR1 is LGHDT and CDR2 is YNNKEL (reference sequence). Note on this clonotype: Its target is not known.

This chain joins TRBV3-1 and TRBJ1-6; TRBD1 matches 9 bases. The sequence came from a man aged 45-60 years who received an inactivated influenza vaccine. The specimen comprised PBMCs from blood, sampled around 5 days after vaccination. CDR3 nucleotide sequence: TGTGCCAGCAGCCAAGATGGACAGGGGAGGTCACCCCTCCACTTT. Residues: CASSQDGQGRSPLHF. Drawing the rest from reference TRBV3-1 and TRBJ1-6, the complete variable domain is DTAVSQTPKYLVTQMGNDKSIKCEQNLGHDTMYWYKQDSKKFLKIMFSYNNKELIINETVPNRFSPKSPDKAHLNLHINSLELGDSAVYFCASSQDGQGRSPLHFGNGTRLTVT.